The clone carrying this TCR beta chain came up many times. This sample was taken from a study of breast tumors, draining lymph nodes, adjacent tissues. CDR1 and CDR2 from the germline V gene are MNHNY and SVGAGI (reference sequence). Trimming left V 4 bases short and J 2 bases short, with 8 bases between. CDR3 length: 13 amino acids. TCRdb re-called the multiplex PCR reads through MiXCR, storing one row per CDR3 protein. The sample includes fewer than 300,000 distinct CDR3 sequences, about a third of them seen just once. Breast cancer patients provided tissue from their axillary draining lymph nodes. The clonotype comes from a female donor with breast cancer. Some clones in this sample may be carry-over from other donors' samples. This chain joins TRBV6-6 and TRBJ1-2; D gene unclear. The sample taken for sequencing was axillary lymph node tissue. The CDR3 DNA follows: TGTGCCAGCAGTTCCGGAACGAACTATGGCTACACCTTC. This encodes CASSSGTNYGYTF.